This T cell receptor (beta chain) was retrieved from a study of control samples from healthy donors and cancer patients (dated by TCRdb to about 2020). Worth noting for this clone: Its antigen is currently not known. No per-base quality is available; no much larger clone lies one base away.

Libraries came from the immunoSEQ multiplex PCR assay. TCRdb retrieved this table from immuneACCESS and kept in-frame rearrangements only. Not all clones are present; in checked studies, unresolved V genes account for under half, and no reason is known for the remainder. Present in this sample are about 160,000 clones, 70% to 90% of which were seen just once. The ten largest clones represent around 11% of the sample. Based on the germline V gene, the CDR1 and CDR2 sequences are SGHTA and FQGTGA. The junction shows trimming of 5 bases on V and 5 bases on J, plus 17 bases between the germline ends. Taken from cysteine to phenylalanine, the CDR3 has 15 residues. Only the CDR3 part of the read is kept: 45 bases, read in frame from the first base.

This sequence originates from a young man in good health. This receptor chain uses TRBV7-3 and TRBJ2-3; TRBD2 is perhaps the D gene, given 5 matching bases. The sample comprised blood. The CDR3 amino acid sequence is: CASSPGIQRGDTQYF. Here is the DNA: TGTGCCAGCAGCCCCGGGATCCAAAGAGGAGATACGCAGTATTTT.